This entry lists 27 T cell receptor beta chains sequenced from one sample in a study of shared clonotypes between healthy human individuals. This table comes from immunoSEQ multiplex PCR, and its TCRdb copy is limited to in-frame clones, with some not included. This table holds millions of clones, just over 90% found once. What was sequenced was naive CD4+ T cells sorted from blood. The subset was: CD45RA+ positively selected. Receptors were obtained from a man aged 18 to 29 in good health.

A note on this clone: It is unclear where the CDR3 begins or ends on the DNA, so no DNA is shown, and the CDR3 is as TCRdb lists it. The chain has TRBV30 and TRBJ1-2; the D segment call TRBD1 is taken from the table without a DNA check. Germline CDR1 is GTSNPN and CDR2 is SVGIG (reference sequence). The CDR3 length is 11 residues, termini included. The CDR3 loop is CAWSVGTGAIF.

Only one count was recorded for this clone. The chain recombines TRBV28 with TRBJ2-7; tentatively, D is TRBD1 (6 bases). Trimming cost V 7 bases and J 3 bases, with 16 bases left between them. Germline CDR1 reads MDHEN; CDR2 reads SYDVKM. The CDR3 is 14 amino acids. The CDR3 DNA is TGTGCCAGCACCCAAGGGGACACAAACTACGAGCAGTACTTC. Its protein product is CASTQGDTNYEQYF.

Note on this clone: The identical CDR3 is also encoded by other nucleotide sequences in the sample. The J gene is TRBJ1-4, the V gene TRBV28; D is possibly TRBD1 (6 bases). V lost 6 bases and J lost 8, with 10 bases in between. Germline-derived CDR1 and CDR2 are MDHEN and SYDVKM. The CDR3 contains 12 residues. CDR3 loop: CASRTGLEKLFF. CDR3 nucleotide sequence: TGTGCCAGCAGGACAGGACTGGAAAAACTGTTTTTT.

This clone was seen more than once but under ten times. The chain uses TRBV30 and TRBJ1-6, with no clear D. There are 15 residues in the CDR3. The ends were cut back, 0 bases at V and 10 bases at J, with 16 bases in the middle. Germline assignment: CDR1 GTSNPN and CDR2 SVGIG (reference sequence). CDR3 sequence: CAWSVLEQGGSPLHF. CDR3 DNA sequence: TGTGCCTGGAGTGTTTTGGAGCAAGGAGGGTCACCCCTCCACTTT.

The V call is TRBV7-9, the J call TRBJ2-4, with D possibly being TRBD1 (6 bases). This CDR3 region has 14 residues. Trimming removed 6 bases at V and 5 bases at J, with 14 bases between. Germline-derived CDR1 and CDR2 are SEHNR and FQNEAQ (reference sequence). This CDR3 is CASSTAWTENIQYF. CDR3 coding DNA: TGTGCCAGCAGTACCGCCTGGACAGAAAACATTCAGTACTTC. Drawing the rest from reference TRBV7-9 and TRBJ2-4, the complete variable domain is DTGVSQNPRHKITKRGQNVTFRCDPISEHNRLYWYRQTLGQGPEFLTYFQNEAQLEKSRLLSDRFSAERPKGSFSTLEIQRTEQGDSAMYLCASSTAWTENIQYFGAGTRLSVL.

The chain is built from TRBV6-4 and TRBJ2-3, with D unclear. CDR1 and CDR2 (germline): MRHNA, SNTAGT. The CDR3 is 14 residues long. Between the trimmed V and J ends, which lost 8 bases and 2 bases, there was a span of 14 bases. CDR3 bases: TGTGCCAGCTACCGGCTGGGGTACACAGATACGCAGTATTTT. The encoded protein is CASYRLGYTDTQYF.

The chain links TRBV4-3 to TRBJ2-5, with D possibly being TRBD1 (5 bases). The germline V gene has CDR1 LGHNA and CDR2 YSLEER. The V end was cut by 1 base, the J end by 3 bases, with 12 bases between. The CDR3 has 15 residues. The CDR3, as DNA: TGCGCCAGCAGCCAAGGGGTGTCCAGGGAAGAGACCCAGTACTTC. It codes for CASSQGVSREETQYF.

The CDR3 is CASRVGVGGGFYGYTF. The CDR3 DNA sequence: TGTGCCAGCAGGGTCGGAGTCGGGGGCGGATTTTATGGCTACACCTTC. The chain is built from TRBV27 and TRBJ1-2, with D perhaps matching TRBD1 (6 bases). Germline CDR1 reads MNHEY; CDR2 reads SMNVEV (reference sequence). This CDR3 spans 16 amino acids. Trimming removed 6 bases at V and 5 bases at J, with 22 bases between.

The rearrangement links TRBV7-6 to TRBJ2-7; D is ambiguous. The V end lost 0 bases, the J end lost 2 bases, and 8 bases lay between the germline ends. The CDR3 loop spans 14 amino acids. Per the germline V gene, CDR1 is SGHVS and CDR2 is FNYEAQ. The DNA for the CDR3 is TGTGCCAGCAGCTTAGCGCCTCAGACCTACGAGCAGTACTTC. Protein sequence: CASSLAPQTYEQYF.

This rearrangement joins TRBV28 to TRBJ2-7; no firm D call. V was trimmed by 6 bases and J by 2 bases, leaving 20 bases between them. The V gene's germline CDR1 is MDHEN and CDR2 SYDVKM. This CDR3 is 16 amino acids long. The CDR3 region is CASSPHSLTGTYEQYF. CDR3 DNA: TGTGCCAGCAGCCCGCACTCATTGACTGGGACCTACGAGCAGTACTTC.

The V gene is TRBV7-9, the J gene TRBJ1-4; 8 bases map to TRBD1. The CDR3 spans 15 residues. Trimming at V came to 2 bases and at J to 5 bases, leaving 4 bases not matched to a gene. CDR1 is SEHNR, CDR2 FQNEAQ, per germline (reference sequence). This CDR3 reads CASSLSGTGNEKLFF. CDR3 coding DNA: TGTGCCAGCAGCTTATCCGGGACAGGCAATGAAAAACTGTTTTTT. Looking up the rest from reference TRBV7-9 and TRBJ1-4 gives the full variable domain: DTGVSQNPRHKITKRGQNVTFRCDPISEHNRLYWYRQTLGQGPEFLTYFQNEAQLEKSRLLSDRFSAERPKGSFSTLEIQRTEQGDSAMYLCASSLSGTGNEKLFFGSGTQLSVL.

J is TRBJ1-2 and V is TRBV28; the match to TRBD1 covers 9 bases. Germline loops: CDR1 MDHEN, CDR2 SYDVKM. This CDR3 spans 14 amino acids. V dropped 2 bases and J dropped 8; count of bases not matched to a gene: 6. The CDR3 loop is CASSLGTGREGYTF. The CDR3, as DNA: TGTGCCAGCAGTTTAGGGACAGGGAGGGAGGGCTACACCTTC.

A single count supports this clone. The CDR3 region has the DNA TGTGCCAGCAGTCAAATAGCGGCCGAGCAGTACTTC. This sequence encodes CASSQIAAEQYF. This chain joins TRBV7-2 and TRBJ2-7; TRBD2 is a possible D gene (6 bases). Trimming took 6 bases from V and 6 from J, leaving 12 bases between them. Germline V gives CDR1 SGHTA, CDR2 FQGNSA. There are 12 residues in the CDR3.

The chain combines TRBV5-1 with TRBJ1-2, with 8 bases matching TRBD1. The germline V gene has CDR1 SGHRS and CDR2 YFSETQ. The CDR3 sequence is 13 residues long. The V and J ends lost 4 bases and 7 bases, in that order; junction bases with no gene match: 6. For the CDR3, the DNA is TGCGCCAGCAGCCAACCGACAGGGGTTGGCTACACCTTC. Translation: CASSQPTGVGYTF.

Comments on this clone: The sample carries other DNA sequences with the same CDR3. V and J are TRBV20-1 and TRBJ1-2; D remains ambiguous. The germline V gene has CDR1 DFQATT and CDR2 SNEGSKA (reference sequence). V lost 5 bases, J lost 4 bases, and 8 bases lay in between. The CDR3 loop spans 11 amino acids. The CDR3 bases are TGCAGTGCTTCTGGTGGCTATGGCTACACCTTC. Its protein is CSASGGYGYTF.

The chain recombines TRBV6-1 with TRBJ2-7; no reliable D call. Deletions cut 6 bases from V and 5 bases from J, with 11 bases between. Germline lookup yields CDR1 MNHNS and CDR2 SASEGT. The CDR3 totals 12 residues. CDR3 protein: CASSSLKDEQYF. The CDR3 DNA is TGTGCCAGCAGCAGCTTGAAAGACGAGCAGTACTTC.

The rearrangement joins TRBV18 to TRBJ1-5; D remains ambiguous. Germline loops: CDR1 KGHSH, CDR2 LQKENI. V lost 6 bases, J lost 0 bases, and 6 bases lay in between. The CDR3 runs to 13 residues. CDR3 in DNA: TGTGCCAGCTCCGACAATAGCAATCAGCCCCAGCATTTT. Amino acid sequence: CASSDNSNQPQHF.

The chain employs TRBV2 and TRBJ2-2; 9 bases map to TRBD2. With V trimmed by 7 bases and J by 1 base, 7 bases remained unmatched. The CDR3 contains 16 residues. The V gene's germline CDR1 is SNHLY and CDR2 FYNNEI. CDR3 loop: CASKGSGGLNTGELFF. The CDR3 DNA follows: TGTGCCAGCAAGGGTAGCGGGGGCCTGAACACCGGGGAGCTGTTTTTT.

The genes are TRBV6-6 and TRBJ1-5; 7 bases fit TRBD1. This CDR3 comprises 13 residues. Germline V gene sequence: CDR1 MNHNY, CDR2 SVGAGI (reference sequence). The V segment lost 7 bases and the J segment 14 bases; nucleotides outside the gene matches: 14. The CDR3 region is CASTNPGGDREHF. The DNA of the CDR3 is TGTGCCAGCACCAACCCTGGGGGGGACAGAGAGCATTTT.

The J gene is TRBJ2-7, the V gene TRBV7-9; 10 positions match TRBD1. Trimming cost V 4 bases and J 2 bases; bases outside gene matches: 2. Germline CDR1 reads SEHNR; CDR2 reads FQNEAQ (reference sequence). The CDR3 sequence is 14 residues long. The CDR3 bases are TGTGCCAGCAGCTCCGGGACAGGGGCCTACGAGCAGTACTTC. The encoded protein is CASSSGTGAYEQYF.

The chain joins TRBV6-1 to TRBJ2-7; D may be TRBD2 (6 bases). Trimming shortened V by 5 bases and J by 1 base, and 15 bases separated the two germline ends. The CDR3 contains 15 residues. Germline CDR1 reads MNHNS; CDR2 reads SASEGT. The chain's CDR3 is CASSILGGGSYEQYF. The CDR3, as DNA: TGTGCCAGCAGTATTCTGGGGGGAGGTTCCTACGAGCAGTACTTC.

J is TRBJ2-7 and V is TRBV5-6, with 9 bases identical to TRBD1. Looked up from germline, CDR1 is SGHDT and CDR2 is YYEEEE. V lost 0 bases and J lost 2; bases outside the gene matches: 3. The CDR3 runs 15 residues. The CDR3 region has the DNA TGTGCCAGCAGCTTGGGGACAGGGGTAGCCTACGAGCAGTACTTC. As protein: CASSLGTGVAYEQYF.

The chain combines TRBV6-1 with TRBJ2-4, with 12 bases aligning to TRBD2. V was pared by 2 bases and J by 0 bases, with 11 bases of the junction left unmatched. The CDR3 covers 20 residues. CDR1 and CDR2 (germline): MNHNS, SASEGT. The CDR3 loop is CASSENLAGGFQIAKNIQYF. The CDR3 DNA reads TGTGCCAGCAGTGAAAACCTAGCGGGAGGGTTCCAAATAGCCAAAAACATTCAGTACTTC.

The gene calls are TRBV7-2 and TRBJ2-7; TRBD2 aligns across 7 bases. The CDR3 runs to 14 residues. CDR1 and CDR2 from the germline V gene are SGHTA and FQGNSA. Unmatched junction bases numbered 8, after V lost 5 bases and J lost 4 bases. CDR3 loop: CASSNPGGSYEQYF. CDR3 DNA: TGTGCCAGCAGCAACCCTGGCGGGAGTTACGAGCAGTACTTC.

The V gene is TRBV6-1, the J gene TRBJ1-5; maybe TRBD1 (5 bases). The V end was cut by 3 bases, the J end by 10 bases, with 7 bases between. The germline gives CDR1 MNHNS, CDR2 SASEGT. The CDR3 totals 11 residues. Written as DNA, the CDR3 is TGTGCCAGCAGTGAGGGGGTTCCCCAGCATTTT. Its protein is CASSEGVPQHF.

This clone appeared once. The rearrangement uses TRBV10-3 and TRBJ1-4; D is unresolved. Trimming cost V 0 bases and J 6 bases, with 11 bases left between them. CDR1 ENHRY and CDR2 SYGVKD come from the germline V gene. The CDR3 covers 15 residues. CDR3 sequence reads: CAISESGGRYEKLFF. The CDR3 bases are TGTGCCATCAGTGAGTCGGGCGGGCGGTATGAAAAACTGTTTTTT.

This chain uses TRBV28 with TRBJ2-5; D is undetermined. Deletions cut 5 bases from V and 7 bases from J, with 8 bases between. CDR1 is MDHEN, CDR2 SYDVKM, per germline. The CDR3 length is 11 residues. CDR3 region: CASSQPGTQYF. Written as DNA, the CDR3 is TGTGCCAGCAGTCAGCCGGGGACCCAGTACTTC.